This T cell receptor beta chain was profiled in a study of a mutant IDH1 vaccine in newly diagnosed glioma. The method was immunoSEQ multiplex PCR; TCRdb's version includes in-frame clones alone and lacks a portion of them. The data contain some 130,000 clones, around four fifths of them singletons. Time point specified: week 11, during vaccination. Alongside topical imiquimod, each dose of vaccine comprised 300 ug of mutant IDH1 20-mer peptide. Turning to this clone: As yet, its antigen is unknown.

Germline-derived CDR1 and CDR2 are MNHNY and SVGAGI (reference sequence). Trimming took 2 bases from V and 4 from J, leaving 6 bases between them. The CDR3 length is 13 residues. This clonotype originated in a man aged 40-50 years with glioma. The rearrangement links TRBV6-6 to TRBJ1-5; D is uncertain. Sample: PBMCs, taken from a glioma patient whose treatment included an IDH1 peptide vaccine. The CDR3, as DNA: TGTGCCAGCAGTTACACCGAGAATCAGCCCCAGCATTTT. Translated: CASSYTENQPQHF.